A few counts support the clone carrying this T cell receptor beta chain. The sample comes from a study of cytomegalovirus exposure and HLA in healthy donors. PCR used 60 Vbeta primers and 13 Jbeta primers. Data came from immunoSEQ multiplex PCR; TCRdb stores just in-frame clones and leaves some out. The sample holds hundreds of thousands of clones, 82% seen once. This CDR3 is 15 amino acids long. Germline V gives CDR1 MDHEN, CDR2 SYDVKM. Trimming pared 0 bases from V and 2 bases from J, leaving 8 bases between. The sequencing input was PBMCs. The V call is TRBV28, the J call TRBJ1-5; no definite D call. The clonotype was recovered from a man aged 35 to 55 in good health and CMV-seropositive. This chain's CDR3 is CASSLWGEGNQPQHF. The CDR3 nucleotides are TGTGCCAGCAGTTTATGGGGAGAGGGCAATCAGCCCCAGCATTTT.